The present T cell receptor (beta chain) was sequenced within a study of blood T cell repertoires in COVID-19. Study-level information: T cells, B-cell-depleted T cells, or PBMCs supplied cDNA or gDNA.

The CDR3 length is 15 residues. V dropped 4 bases and J dropped 0 bases, with 11 bases sitting between them. Looked up from germline, CDR1 is KGHSH and CDR2 is LQKENI. Authors' methods: The authors estimated nucleated cell counts from reference gene primer amplification. Repertoires were generated with immunoSEQ multiplex PCR, while TCRdb's copy carries only in-frame clones and drops some. That table gives V, J and clone size, and the DNA gave D and trimming. The profile covers 150,000 to 200,000 clones, with 80% to 95% appearing a single time and approximately 2% taken by the ten largest. The clonotype was recovered from an older woman with COVID-19, enrolled during active disease. The chain employs TRBV18 and TRBJ2-3; a weak D match, TRBD1 (6 bases). The sequencing sample was made of peripheral blood. This chain's CDR3 is CASSLYTGSTDTQYF. The CDR3 DNA sequence: TGTGCCAGCTCACTATATACAGGGAGCACAGATACGCAGTATTTT. The variable domain in full, with the rest retrieved from reference TRBV18 and TRBJ2-3, is NAGVMQNPRHLVRRRGQEARLRCSPMKGHSHVYWYRQLPEEGLKFMVYLQKENIIDESGMPKERFSAEFPKEGPSILRIQQVVRGDSAAYFCASSLYTGSTDTQYFGPGTRLTVL.